Each of the 12 T cell receptor beta chains below was sequenced from the same sample in a study of cytomegalovirus exposure and HLA in healthy donors. Produced via immunoSEQ multiplex PCR; TCRdb's table is partial and in-frame only. This table holds 250,000 to 300,000 clones, 86% found once. Specimen: PBMCs. The receptors originated from a woman between 18 and 30 years old in good health and CMV-seronegative.

The V call is TRBV4-3, the J call TRBJ2-1, with TRBD2 matching 13 bases. The CDR3 spans 16 residues. The ends lost 6 bases at V and 4 bases at J; junction bases unmatched: 6. Germline V gives CDR1 LGHNA, CDR2 YSLEER. CDR3 protein: CASSLTSGGAYNEQFF. As DNA, the CDR3 is TGCGCCAGCAGTCTAACTAGCGGGGGGGCATACAATGAGCAGTTCTTC.

The chain combines TRBV19 with TRBJ1-1; no clear D gene. The V gene lost 3 bases and the J gene lost 0 bases, with 11 bases spanning the gap. Germline-derived CDR1 and CDR2 are LNHDA and SQIVND (reference sequence). The CDR3 runs to 15 residues. In DNA, the CDR3 is TGTGCCAGTAGTATTCGACACACCTTGAACACTGAAGCTTTCTTT. Amino acid sequence: CASSIRHTLNTEAFF.

The count of this clone is one. CDR3 residues: CATRDRGPVYEQYF. The DNA of the CDR3 is TGTGCCACTCGGGACAGGGGACCTGTTTACGAGCAGTACTTC. The genes are TRBV7-8 and TRBJ2-7; 10 nucleotides line up with TRBD1. The CDR3 has 14 amino acids. In germline, CDR1 is SGHVS, CDR2 FQNEAQ. V shed 10 bases, J shed 4 bases, and the junction held 10 bases outside the gene matches. Filled out from reference TRBV7-8 and TRBJ2-7, the complete variable domain reads GAGVSQSPRYKVAKRGQDVALRCDPISGHVSLFWYQQALGQGPEFLTYFQNEAQLDKSGLPSDRFFAERPEGSVSTLKIQRTQQEDSAVYLCATRDRGPVYEQYFGPGTRLTVT.

The gene calls are TRBV2 and TRBJ2-7; 8 nucleotides align to TRBD2. Germline V gene lookup returns CDR1 SNHLY and CDR2 FYNNEI. The CDR3 runs to 15 residues. Trimming cost V 6 bases and J 2 bases; bases outside gene matches: 9. This CDR3 is CASRASREATYEQYF. The CDR3 DNA sequence: TGTGCCAGCAGGGCCTCGCGGGAGGCCACCTACGAGCAGTACTTC.

V gene TRBV5-6 combines with J gene TRBJ2-7, with no clear D. Trimming pared 0 bases from V and 0 bases from J, leaving 13 bases between. Germline lookup yields CDR1 SGHDT and CDR2 YYEEEE. CDR3 length: 16 residues. In DNA form, the CDR3 reads TGTGCCAGCAGCTTGGGTCCAGATCCGTTCTCCTACGAGCAGTACTTC. This sequence encodes CASSLGPDPFSYEQYF.

CDR3 sequence (DNA): TGTGCCAGCAGCGTGTTGTCGGGGAATACCGGGGAGCTGTTTTTT. Translating it yields CASSVLSGNTGELFF. The chain has TRBV9 and TRBJ2-2; D is possibly TRBD2 (5 bases). Trimming removed 2 bases at V and 5 bases at J, with 13 bases between. The CDR3 length is 15 residues. The germline gives CDR1 SGDLS, CDR2 YYNGEE.

The CDR3 nucleotides are TGCAGCGTTGGCGGACTAGCGGGAGGGCCGTGGGATCTCAATGAGCAGTTCTTC. The encoded protein is CSVGGLAGGPWDLNEQFF. V is TRBV29-1 and J is TRBJ2-1; 15 bases align to TRBD2. CDR1 is SQVTM, CDR2 ANQGSEA, per germline. Trimming cost V 4 bases and J 6 bases; bases outside gene matches: 13. The CDR3 length is 18 residues.

The chain combines TRBV10-3 with TRBJ1-1; the match to TRBD1 covers 8 bases. The length of the CDR3 is 15 residues. Trimming at V came to 6 bases and at J to 5 bases, leaving 11 bases not matched to a gene. Germline-derived CDR1 and CDR2 are ENHRY and SYGVKD. The CDR3 region has the DNA TGTGCCATCAGGGAAGCGACAGGGGTGGGGACTGAAGCTTTCTTT. This sequence encodes CAIREATGVGTEAFF.

The J gene is TRBJ1-5, the V gene TRBV2; D not certain. CDR3 length: 15 residues. V was pared by 8 bases and J by 7 bases, with 21 bases between. Germline V CDR1 and CDR2: SNHLY, FYNNEI. CDR3 region: CASLPLGSERQPQHF. The CDR3 nucleotides read TGTGCCAGCCTACCGCTAGGGTCTGAGCGGCAGCCCCAGCATTTT. The whole variable domain, remainder taken from reference TRBV2 and TRBJ1-5, is EPEVTQTPSHQVTQMGQEVILRCVPISNHLYFYWYRQILGQKVEFLVSFYNNEISEKSEIFDDQFSVERPDGSNFTLKIRSTKLEDSAMYFCASLPLGSERQPQHFGDGTRLSIL.

Only one count was recorded for this clone. This chain links TRBV29-1 with TRBJ2-1, with a weak D call TRBD1 (5 bases). Trimming pared 0 bases from V and 2 bases from J, leaving 14 bases between. Germline V gene data show CDR1 as SQVTM and CDR2 as ANQGSEA. The CDR3 length is 16 residues. CDR3 in DNA: TGCAGCGTTGAAGATCCAAACAGGAGAACCTACAATGAGCAGTTCTTC. Residues: CSVEDPNRRTYNEQFF.

The chain combines TRBV27 with TRBJ1-1; possible D gene TRBD1, 6 bases. The germline CDR1 and CDR2 sequences are MNHEY and SMNVEV (reference sequence). CDR3 length: 14 amino acids. Trimming took off 3 bases at V and 5 bases at J, with 13 bases between the two ends. In DNA, the CDR3 is TGTGCCAGCAGTTTCAGGGGTGGAGGAACTGAAGCTTTCTTT. Amino acids: CASSFRGGGTEAFF.

The gene calls are TRBV10-1 and TRBJ2-1, with D perhaps TRBD1 (5 bases). From germline, CDR1 is WNHNN and CDR2 SYGVQD (reference sequence). This CDR3 contains 15 residues. V lost 8 bases, J lost 2 bases, and 16 bases lay in between. The CDR3 here is CASRQGEEPYNEQFF. The CDR3 DNA reads as TGCGCCAGCCGGCAGGGTGAGGAGCCCTACAATGAGCAGTTCTTC.